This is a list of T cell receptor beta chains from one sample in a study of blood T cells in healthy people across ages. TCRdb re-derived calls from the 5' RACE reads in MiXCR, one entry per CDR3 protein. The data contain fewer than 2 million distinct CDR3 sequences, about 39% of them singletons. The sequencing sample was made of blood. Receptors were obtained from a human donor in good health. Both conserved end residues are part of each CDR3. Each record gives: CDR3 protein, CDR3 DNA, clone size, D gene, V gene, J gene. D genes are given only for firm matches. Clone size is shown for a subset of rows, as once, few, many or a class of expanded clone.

CDR3 protein: CASSLVSGTGASGTQYF
CDR3 DNA: TGTGCCAGCAGCTTAGTTTCCGGGACAGGGGCGAGTGGTACGCAGTATTTT
clone size: -
D gene: TRBD1
V gene: TRBV7-8
J gene: TRBJ2-3

CDR3 protein: CASGLVEDRFRTDTQYF
CDR3 DNA: TGTGCTAGTGGTTTGGTGGAAGACAGGTTTCGCACAGATACGCAGTATTTT
clone size: few
D gene: -
V gene: TRBV12-5
J gene: TRBJ2-3

CDR3 protein: CASSSEAEAFF
CDR3 DNA: TGTGCCAGCAGCTCGGAAGCTGAAGCTTTCTTT
clone size: few
D gene: -
V gene: TRBV2
J gene: TRBJ1-1

CDR3 protein: CAAGHALTQNSPLHF
CDR3 DNA: TGTGCCGCCGGACACGCTTTAACCCAAAATTCACCCCTCCACTTT
clone size: few
D gene: -
V gene: TRBV10-3
J gene: TRBJ1-6

CDR3 protein: CATSDYSQETQYF
CDR3 DNA: TGTGCCACCAGTGATTACTCCCAAGAGACCCAGTACTTC
clone size: few
D gene: -
V gene: TRBV24-1
J gene: TRBJ2-5

CDR3 protein: CASTREIRQASTEAFF
CDR3 DNA: TGCGCCAGCACCAGAGAAATAAGACAGGCGAGCACTGAAGCTTTCTTT
clone size: few
D gene: -
V gene: TRBV5-1
J gene: TRBJ1-1

CDR3 protein: CAVGRSNEKLFF
CDR3 DNA: TGTGCCGTCGGACGGTCTAATGAAAAACTGTTTTTT
clone size: few
D gene: -
V gene: TRBV28
J gene: TRBJ1-4

CDR3 protein: CASSLGRAAGGAGYGYTF
CDR3 DNA: TGTGCCAGCAGCTTAGGGCGAGCCGCAGGGGGCGCCGGCTATGGCTACACCTTC
clone size: -
D gene: TRBD1
V gene: TRBV7-9
J gene: TRBJ1-2

CDR3 protein: CATSRDQAAYEQYF
CDR3 DNA: TGTGCCACCAGCAGAGATCAGGCGGCATACGAGCAGTACTTC
clone size: -
D gene: -
V gene: TRBV15
J gene: TRBJ2-7

CDR3 protein: CASSTETGFASGYTF
CDR3 DNA: TGTGCCAGCAGCACCGAGACAGGGTTCGCATCGGGCTACACCTTC
clone size: -
D gene: TRBD1
V gene: TRBV5-5
J gene: TRBJ1-2

CDR3 protein: CAARAGEGAGELFF
CDR3 DNA: TGTGCCGCCAGAGCTGGGGAGGGAGCCGGGGAGCTGTTTTTT
clone size: -
D gene: TRBD2
V gene: TRBV24-1
J gene: TRBJ2-2

CDR3 protein: CSAQAGEETQYF
CDR3 DNA: TGCAGTGCTCAAGCGGGGGAGGAGACCCAGTACTTC
clone size: few
D gene: TRBD2
V gene: TRBV20-1
J gene: TRBJ2-5

CDR3 protein: CATSRDEFSNGYGYTF
CDR3 DNA: TGTGCCACCAGCAGAGATGAGTTTAGCAACGGCTATGGCTACACCTTC
clone size: -
D gene: -
V gene: TRBV15
J gene: TRBJ1-2

CDR3 protein: CASSPSSGADNEQFF
CDR3 DNA: TGTGCCAGCAGTCCCTCGTCAGGGGCAGACAATGAGCAGTTCTTC
clone size: -
D gene: -
V gene: TRBV12-3/TRBV12-4
J gene: TRBJ2-1

CDR3 protein: CSAGTASAGNEQFF
CDR3 DNA: TGCAGTGCTGGGACCGCCTCGGCTGGCAATGAGCAGTTCTTC
clone size: -
D gene: -
V gene: TRBV20-1
J gene: TRBJ2-1

CDR3 protein: CASSYNGRYGYTF
CDR3 DNA: TGTGCCAGCAGTTACAATGGACGTTATGGCTACACCTTC
clone size: -
D gene: -
V gene: TRBV6-2/TRBV6-3
J gene: TRBJ1-2

CDR3 protein: CSASQDSHDDISGANVLTF
CDR3 DNA: TGCAGTGCTAGTCAGGACAGCCATGATGATATCTCTGGGGCCAACGTCCTGACTTTC
clone size: few
D gene: -
V gene: TRBV20-1
J gene: TRBJ2-6

CDR3 protein: CASTQSDEQFF
CDR3 DNA: TGTGCCAGCACCCAAAGCGATGAGCAGTTCTTC
clone size: many
D gene: -
V gene: TRBV3-1
J gene: TRBJ2-1

CDR3 protein: CASSGSTGGLTEVFF
CDR3 DNA: TGTGCCAGCAGCGGCTCCACAGGGGGCTTGACTGAAGTTTTCTTT
clone size: -
D gene: TRBD1
V gene: TRBV4-2
J gene: TRBJ1-1

CDR3 protein: CASSSAAYQPQHF
CDR3 DNA: TGTGCCAGTAGTTCGGCGGCGTATCAGCCCCAGCATTTT
clone size: once
D gene: -
V gene: TRBV19
J gene: TRBJ1-5

CDR3 protein: CASKPTGGPYEQYF
CDR3 DNA: TGCGCCAGCAAACCGACAGGGGGACCCTACGAGCAGTACTTC
clone size: -
D gene: TRBD1
V gene: TRBV5-1
J gene: TRBJ2-7

CDR3 protein: CASSLAPSGGFTDTQYF
CDR3 DNA: TGTGCCAGCAGCTTAGCCCCGAGCGGGGGGTTCACAGATACGCAGTATTTT
clone size: -
D gene: TRBD2
V gene: TRBV7-2
J gene: TRBJ2-3

CDR3 protein: CASSELRTETQYF
CDR3 DNA: TGTGCCAGCAGCGAACTTAGGACAGAGACGCAGTATTTT
clone size: -
D gene: -
V gene: TRBV7-3
J gene: TRBJ2-3

CDR3 protein: CASRSTSGDTYEQYF
CDR3 DNA: TGTGCCAGCAGGTCGACTAGCGGGGATACCTACGAGCAGTACTTC
clone size: few
D gene: TRBD2
V gene: TRBV12-3/TRBV12-4
J gene: TRBJ2-7

CDR3 protein: CASSVAQGSRQFF
CDR3 DNA: TGTGCCAGCAGCGTAGCTCAGGGGTCAAGGCAGTTCTTC
clone size: -
D gene: -
V gene: TRBV9
J gene: TRBJ2-1

CDR3 protein: CASSYRDEFGSPLHF
CDR3 DNA: TGTGCCAGCAGTTACCGGGACGAATTTGGGTCACCCCTCCACTTT
clone size: once
D gene: -
V gene: TRBV6-5
J gene: TRBJ1-6

CDR3 protein: CSVEGRGGSTDTQYF
CDR3 DNA: TGCAGCGTTGAAGGACGGGGGGGAAGCACAGATACGCAGTATTTT
clone size: few
D gene: TRBD2
V gene: TRBV29-1
J gene: TRBJ2-3

CDR3 protein: CAWSDGGYGGYTF
CDR3 DNA: TGTGCCTGGAGTGACGGGGGTTATGGGGGCTACACCTTC
clone size: -
D gene: -
V gene: TRBV30
J gene: TRBJ1-2

CDR3 protein: CASSLRTSETQYF
CDR3 DNA: TGTGCCAGCAGTCTTCGGACTAGTGAGACCCAGTACTTC
clone size: few
D gene: TRBD2
V gene: TRBV7-9
J gene: TRBJ2-5

CDR3 protein: CSVAVWNDEKLFF
CDR3 DNA: TGCAGCGTTGCAGTATGGAATGATGAAAAACTGTTTTTT
clone size: -
D gene: -
V gene: TRBV29-1
J gene: TRBJ1-4

CDR3 protein: CASSLDRPAVESEAFF
CDR3 DNA: TGCGCCAGCAGCTTGGATCGCCCGGCGGTAGAATCTGAAGCTTTCTTT
clone size: -
D gene: -
V gene: TRBV5-1
J gene: TRBJ1-1

CDR3 protein: CASSVLAGGPGSTGELFF
CDR3 DNA: TGTGCCAGCAGCGTCTTAGCGGGGGGCCCGGGGAGCACCGGGGAGCTGTTTTTT
clone size: -
D gene: TRBD2
V gene: TRBV9
J gene: TRBJ2-2

CDR3 protein: CASSLSEIPNYGYTF
CDR3 DNA: TGTGCCAGCAGTTTGTCAGAGATCCCTAACTATGGCTACACCTTC
clone size: few
D gene: -
V gene: TRBV12-3/TRBV12-4
J gene: TRBJ1-2

CDR3 protein: CASSLRPSGFSSSYNEQYF
CDR3 DNA: TGTGCCAGCAGCTTGAGGCCGTCGGGTTTCTCTAGCTCCTACAATGAGCAGTACTTC
clone size: -
D gene: -
V gene: TRBV5-7
J gene: TRBJ2-4

CDR3 protein: CASRTGQGESYGYTF
CDR3 DNA: TGTGCCAGCAGAACCGGACAGGGTGAGAGCTATGGCTACACCTTC
clone size: -
D gene: TRBD1
V gene: TRBV28
J gene: TRBJ1-2

CDR3 protein: CASSSTATLSYEQYF
CDR3 DNA: TGTGCCAGCAGTTCGACAGCCACCCTCTCCTACGAGCAGTACTTC
clone size: -
D gene: -
V gene: TRBV12-3/TRBV12-4
J gene: TRBJ2-7